This TCR beta chain was identified in a study of shared clonotypes between healthy human individuals. Several immunoSEQ 96-well plates shared each subset's DNA, each plate a replicate. Clones were sequenced by immunoSEQ multiplex PCR, and TCRdb holds only the in-frame ones, with some missing. Here the sample spans a few million clones, roughly nine tenths being singletons. CDR3 length: 14 amino acids. The ends were cut back, 1 base at V and 0 bases at J, with 7 bases in the middle. In germline, CDR1 is LNHDA, CDR2 SQIVND (reference sequence). The specimen sequenced was naive CD4+ T cells sorted from blood. Subset: CD45RA+ positively selected. This receptor was taken from a young man in good health. The V and J genes are TRBV19 and TRBJ2-7, with no clear D. CDR3 sequence: CASSIGWSSYEQYF. In DNA, the CDR3 is TGTGCCAGTAGTATAGGCTGGTCCTCCTACGAGCAGTACTTC.